The 16 T cell receptor beta chains in this list originate from one sample, sequenced in a study of blood T cells in healthy people across ages. A J-beta primer mix and a sample-barcoded 5' primer were used in a second PCR of about 6 to 12 cycles. TCRdb passed the 5' RACE reads through MiXCR, listing each CDR3 protein once. In the table there are 650,000 to 1,000,000 distinct CDR3 sequences, around 36% of which are singletons. What was sequenced was blood. These receptors originate from a man aged 18 to 29 in good health.

The chain carries TRBV7-9 and TRBJ2-2; D is possibly TRBD1 (6 bases). Germline V gene data show CDR1 as SEHNR and CDR2 as FQNEAQ (reference sequence). The CDR3 length is 13 residues. The V and J ends lost 11 bases and 2 bases respectively, with 12 bases between them. CDR3 DNA sequence: TGTGCCGACAGGACACCTAACACCGGGGAGCTGTTTTTT. Amino acid sequence: CADRTPNTGELFF. Complete variable domain (other parts from reference TRBV7-9 and TRBJ2-2): DTGVSQNPRHKITKRGQNVTFRCDPISEHNRLYWYRQTLGQGPEFLTYFQNEAQLEKSRLLSDRFSAERPKGSFSTLEIQRTEQGDSAMYLCADRTPNTGELFFGEGSRLTVL.

The rearrangement uses TRBV5-1 and TRBJ2-7, with D perhaps TRBD1 (6 bases). Germline V lookup: CDR1 SGHRS, CDR2 YFSETQ. The germline V and J ends were trimmed by 4 bases and 1 base, with 15 bases remaining between them. The CDR3 is 15 amino acids. CDR3 in DNA: TGCGCCAGCAGCGACGTAATGACAGGATCCTACGAGCAGTACTTC. It translates to CASSDVMTGSYEQYF.

This clonotype appeared a few times. In DNA, the CDR3 is TGTGCCAGCAGCCGACAGGGCCCCAACTATGGCTACACCTTC. It encodes CASSRQGPNYGYTF. The rearrangement joins TRBV27 to TRBJ1-2, with 7 bases identical to TRBD1. This CDR3 spans 14 amino acids. Germline trimming cut 6 bases from V and 2 bases from J; bases unmatched to any gene: 6. Per the germline V gene, CDR1 is MNHEY and CDR2 is SMNVEV (reference sequence).

The chain combines TRBV6-1 with TRBJ2-7; maybe TRBD1 (5 bases). V lost 2 bases and J 0 bases, leaving 11 bases between the germline ends. There are 15 residues in the CDR3. The germline V gene encodes CDR1 MNHNS and CDR2 SASEGT. The CDR3 region is CASSESWTYSYEQYF. The CDR3 nucleotides read TGTGCCAGCAGTGAATCGTGGACATACTCCTACGAGCAGTACTTC.

CDR3 protein: CATLWDVFGNTEAFF. DNA of the CDR3: TGTGCCACCCTCTGGGACGTTTTTGGGAACACTGAAGCTTTCTTT. The chain uses TRBV2 and TRBJ1-1; possibly TRBD1 for D (5 bases). This CDR3 has 15 amino acids. The V gene's germline CDR1 is SNHLY and CDR2 FYNNEI. Deletions cut 10 bases from V and 1 base from J, with 19 bases between. The whole variable domain, remainder taken from reference TRBV2 and TRBJ1-1, is EPEVTQTPSHQVTQMGQEVILRCVPISNHLYFYWYRQILGQKVEFLVSFYNNEISEKSEIFDDQFSVERPDGSNFTLKIRSTKLEDSAMYFCATLWDVFGNTEAFFGQGTRLTVV.

This clonotype was recorded many times. The chain links TRBV6-6 to TRBJ2-1, with 9 nucleotides matching TRBD1. V gave up 7 bases and J gave up 7 bases; unmatched junction bases: 5. The CDR3 contains 13 residues. Per the germline V gene, CDR1 is MNHNY and CDR2 is SVGAGI (reference sequence). CDR3 DNA: TGTGCCAGCAACCCTGGGACAGGGAATGAGCAGTTCTTC. Amino acid sequence: CASNPGTGNEQFF.

This chain uses TRBV7-3 with TRBJ2-3; TRBD1 matches at 9 bases. V lost 6 bases and J lost 5; bases outside the gene matches: 12. Germline lookup yields CDR1 SGHTA and CDR2 FQGTGA. This CDR3 has 16 residues. CDR3 protein: CASSTLTGGSGDTQYF. The CDR3 DNA reads as TGTGCCAGCAGTACCTTAACAGGGGGCAGTGGAGATACGCAGTATTTT.

The V call is TRBV20-1, the J call TRBJ2-3; 9 positions match TRBD1. Looked up from germline, CDR1 is DFQATT and CDR2 is SNEGSKA (reference sequence). Trimming at V came to 6 bases and at J to 1 base, leaving 5 bases not matched to a gene. The CDR3 runs to 14 residues. This CDR3 is CSALGQGRTDTQYF. CDR3 bases: TGCAGTGCCCTCGGACAGGGGCGCACAGATACGCAGTATTTT.

CDR3 nucleotides: TGTGCCAGCAGTTTTTGGACAGGGGACGCCAATGAGCAGTTCTTC. This gives the protein CASSFWTGDANEQFF. The chain links TRBV28 to TRBJ2-1; 9 bases are a match to TRBD1. CDR1 MDHEN and CDR2 SYDVKM come from the germline V gene. J lost 6 bases, V lost 3 bases, and 6 bases had no gene match. The CDR3 is 15 residues long.

V gene TRBV5-1 combines with J gene TRBJ2-4; 14 positions agree with TRBD2. CDR1 is SGHRS, CDR2 YFSETQ, per germline. The CDR3 is made up of 16 amino acids. With V trimmed by 4 bases and J by 7 bases, 7 bases remained unmatched. This CDR3 is CASSPTSGGARNIQYF. Written as DNA, the CDR3 is TGCGCCAGCAGCCCGACTAGCGGGGGGGCCCGGAACATTCAGTACTTC.

This clonotype was observed a handful of times. The chain couples TRBV4-3 to TRBJ2-4; 9 bases fit TRBD2. V lost 0 bases and J lost 13; bases outside the gene matches: 10. The CDR3 runs to 15 residues. The germline V gene encodes CDR1 LGHNA and CDR2 YSLEER. DNA for the CDR3: TGCGCCAGCAGCCAAGATCGGCGGGGGGGAAATGAGCAGTACTTC. This gives the protein CASSQDRRGGNEQYF.

The CDR3 coding sequence is TGTGCCAGCAGCTTAGATTCACTAGCGGTCACAGATACGCAGTATTTT. The encoded protein is CASSLDSLAVTDTQYF. J is TRBJ2-3 and V is TRBV7-2; 8 bases line up with TRBD2. Looked up from germline, CDR1 is SGHTA and CDR2 is FQGNSA. This CDR3 is built from 16 residues. Trimming cost V 1 base and J 2 bases; bases outside gene matches: 5.

The chain employs TRBV3-1 and TRBJ1-2; no firm D call. The CDR3 runs 14 residues. Germline assignment: CDR1 LGHDT and CDR2 YNNKEL (reference sequence). V was trimmed by 2 bases and J by 1 base, leaving 8 bases between them. CDR3 sequence: CASSQRSDNYGYTF. The CDR3 DNA follows: TGTGCCAGCAGCCAACGGTCCGATAACTATGGCTACACCTTC. The whole variable domain, remainder taken from reference TRBV3-1 and TRBJ1-2, is DTAVSQTPKYLVTQMGNDKSIKCEQNLGHDTMYWYKQDSKKFLKIMFSYNNKELIINETVPNRFSPKSPDKAHLNLHINSLELGDSAVYFCASSQRSDNYGYTFGSGTRLTVV.

This clonotype was seen a few times. The chain recombines TRBV7-2 with TRBJ1-1, with TRBD1 matching 12 bases. The germline V gene encodes CDR1 SGHTA and CDR2 FQGNSA. The CDR3 consists of 15 residues. Trimming at V came to 4 bases and at J to 4 bases, leaving 4 bases not matched to a gene. The CDR3 sequence is CASSWDRGHGTEAFF. The CDR3 DNA follows: TGTGCCAGCAGCTGGGACAGGGGGCACGGCACTGAAGCTTTCTTT.

This clonotype was found many times. The chain's CDR3 is CASSPERPKETQYF. The CDR3 bases are TGCGCCAGCAGCCCGGAGCGGCCGAAGGAGACCCAGTACTTC. The rearrangement joins TRBV5-1 to TRBJ2-5, with D possibly being TRBD2 (5 bases). Germline V lookup: CDR1 SGHRS, CDR2 YFSETQ. Deletions cut 4 bases from V and 5 bases from J, with 15 bases between. The CDR3 totals 14 residues. Together with reference TRBV5-1 and TRBJ2-5, the CDR3 gives the full variable domain: KAGVTQTPRYLIKTRGQQVTLSCSPISGHRSVSWYQQTPGQGLQFLFEYFSETQRNKGNFPGRFSGRQFSNSRSEMNVSTLELGDSALYLCASSPERPKETQYFGPGTRLLVL.

Details on this clonotype: A junction end diverges from the germline sequence, so it may reflect a read error. The J gene is TRBJ1-5, the V gene TRBV15; TRBD1 matches at 7 bases. From germline, CDR1 is LNHNV and CDR2 YYDKDF (reference sequence). The CDR3 is made up of 15 amino acids. The CDR3 protein is CAASREAQGSQPQHF. Written as DNA, the CDR3 is TGTGCCGCCAGCAGAGAAGCACAGGGGAGTCAGCCCCAGCATTTT.